This TCR beta chain appears in the sequencing data of a study of cytomegalovirus exposure and HLA in healthy donors. The PCR had 60 Vbeta and 13 Jbeta primers. The data were produced by immunoSEQ multiplex PCR, yet TCRdb's version contains in-frame clones alone and is incomplete. The sample includes under 200,000 clones, around 80% of them seen just once. There are 14 residues in the CDR3. Germline assignment: CDR1 MNHEY and CDR2 SVGAGI. With 4 bases clipped from V and 4 bases from J, the junction kept 4 bases outside the gene matches. This receptor was taken from a man aged 35-49 years in good health and CMV-seropositive. Sequences were obtained from PBMCs. The chain links TRBV6-5 to TRBJ2-1, with TRBD2 matching over 7 bases. CDR3 region: CASSSRGLYNEQFF. In DNA form, the CDR3 reads TGTGCCAGCAGTTCACGGGGACTATACAATGAGCAGTTCTTC.